This T cell receptor beta chain is drawn from a study of identical twins (dated by TCRdb to 2016 to 2017). With regard to the full study: To test whether fetal clonotypes persist, this study deep-sequenced TCR alpha and beta repertoires from monozygotic twins, from unrelated adults of various ages, and from cord blood. To rule out contamination, replicate twin experiments were performed at different times with different library preparation protocols.

Summary of the overall study and its limitations: Fewer insertions were carried by abundant cord blood beta clonotypes, a similar but weaker trend appeared in young adult naive repertoires, and no such trend appeared in memory repertoires. Invariant T cells such as MAIT and iNKT could partly confound zero-insertion analyses, though diverse VJ usage argued against this for most clonotypes. Conclusions relied on cross-sectional statistical analysis, since the same donors could not be followed over many years. Excess twin sharing in beta out-of-frame sequences was weaker because fewer shared sequences lowered the signal-to-noise ratio. Out-of-frame TCR alpha sharing in monozygotic twins was systematically underestimated by recombination models, whereas sharing between unrelated individuals was in agreement with the recombination models. Compared with coincidental sharing between unrelated individuals, an excess of low generation-probability sequences was observed among out-of-frame TCR alpha sequences shared between twins.

On this clonotype: There is no known antigen for this receptor. Base quality data are lacking; no much larger clone is found one base away.

Every donor was a healthy Caucasian. The twin cohort consisted of three pairs of female monozygotic twins, all aged about 18 to 29 years. Positive isolation kits from Invitrogen were used to isolate CD4+ and CD8+ T cell populations. The library came from 5' RACE. The instrument was an Illumina HiSeq 2000. Template switching introduced a universal primer binding site; the final cDNA contained a unique molecular identifier, enabling accurate counting of TCR cDNA molecules. Specific primers in the conserved constant-segment region were used to synthesize first-strand cDNA for TCR alpha and beta chains. To control for contamination, each cDNA library was double barcoded with a SMART-Mk sample barcode plus Illumina barcodes. TruSeq adapter sequences, together with Illumina sample barcodes, were added in two successive PCR steps. Sequencing of the TCR alpha and beta cDNA libraries was done on the Illumina HiSeq platform using custom primers. The paper's data handling went like this. MiGEC was used to process raw reads and extract unique molecular identifiers, and MiXCR was used to find CDR3 positions. For each individual, recombination models were inferred using an EM algorithm with the repgenHMM and IGoR tools. The tcR package in R was used for shared clonotype analysis, with sharing normalized by the product of cloneset sizes. To study raw recombination free of thymic and clonal selection effects, out-of-frame nonproductive sequences were analyzed. TCRdb cleaned the public reads at Q25 with fastp, built clones with MiXCR and kept in-frame beta chains. All rows with the same CDR3 protein become a single entry with the most common DNA and genes. The V and J calls follow TCRdb's processing rather than the paper's. This sample lists fewer than 500,000 distinct CDR3 sequences; 24% were detected once. 2.9% of the sample is held by the ten biggest clonotypes.

Another study also made use of these data, one on T cells expressing NK-cell markers. From the second report: Under 10 donors provided sorted CD3+CD56+NKG2C+, CD3+CD56+NKG2C- and CD3+CD56-NKG2C+ T-cell subsets, whose TCR beta-chain repertoires were profiled. Seven of the eight sequenced donors were HCMV-seropositive and one was HCMV-seronegative. To restrict sorting to alphabetaTCR-expressing T cells, an anti-gammadeltaTCR antibody was added in several experiments. In several donors, the dominant CD3+CD56+NKG2C+ clonotypes were among the top 10 CD8+ clonotypes and accounted for about 1.0-7.5% of CD8+ T cells. Those dominant clonotypes were again the most abundant among CD3+CD56-NKG2C+ cells in a few donors, at about 25-65%. Whether the expanded NKG2C-expressing T cell clones were specific for HCMV antigens remained unclear. Randomly selected healthy volunteers, three men and five women, were used as the eight sequenced donors. A commercial ELISA kit detecting HCMV-specific IgG in serum was used to determine HCMV serostatus. MIGEC was used to demultiplex reads and group the reads by UMI, and MiTCR was used to assemble and quantify clonotypes. To remove erroneous sequences, TCR cDNA sequences were retained only when supported by two or more reads. The tcR package was used for downstream repertoire analysis, with clonotypes matched between fractions based on CDR3 nucleotide sequence plus V segment. VDJmatch was used to annotate antigen specificity against VDJdb, with one amino acid substitution in CDR3 permitted.

Sequencing used CD4+ T cells sorted from blood. This clonotype originated in a woman between 18 and 29 years old in good health.

The nucleotides read TGTGCCAGCAGTACAGGACTCACGAACACTGAAGCTTTCTTT. This sequence encodes CASSTGLTNTEAFF. The sequence joins TRBV6-1 to TRBJ1-1, and possibly TRBD1, on 5 matching bases. Between the V and J ends, shortened by 5 bases and 1 base respectively, the junction contains 11 bases. CDR1 is given as MNHNS and CDR2 as SASEGT, both from the germline V gene. Measured from the cysteine to the phenylalanine, the CDR3 is 14 residues long. The retained sequence is limited to the CDR3, 42 bases, with the frame set at the first base.